This T cell receptor beta chain was identified during a study of vaccination and CD4 T cells after COVID-19. As for the study in general: Six male and four female convalescents took part, two of them Hispanic. As control conditions, cultures were given either a CEFX pool serving as positive control, an HIV-1 Nef pool, or no peptide at all.

A remark on this clonotype: Antigen specificity is unknown.

Treatment here: approximately nine-day PBMC culture with coronavirus spike peptide pools or control peptides (ViraFEST assay). Positive PCR dates spanned March to December 2020, predating US Alpha, Beta and Delta variants. Once obtained from cultured CD4+ T cells, the DNA was sequenced using the Oncomine TCR Beta short-read assay. A single record per CDR3 protein comes from TCRdb applying MiXCR to the PCR reads. The data contain under 20,000 distinct CDR3 sequences, around 50% of them singletons. The sample in question was CD4+ T cells from blood, cultured in vitro, obtained before SARS-CoV-2 vaccination. The source is a human donor who had recovered from COVID-19.

As DNA, the CDR3 is TGTGCCAGCAGTGACCCGGGACATCAATCCCATGGCTACACCTTC. Translating it yields CASSDPGHQSHGYTF. The chain joins TRBV6-1 to TRBJ1-2, with a possible D match to TRBD1 (6 bases). Trimming took off 3 bases at V and 6 bases at J, with 17 bases between the two ends. CDR3 size: 15 residues. CDR1 and CDR2 (germline): MNHNS, SASEGT.